This TCR beta chain emerged from a study of monozygotic twins with inflammatory bowel disease. Eight separate reactions per sample yielded the cDNA. Using the 5' RACE reads, TCRdb records one entry per CDR3 protein without DNA. Listed are around 220,000 distinct CDR3 sequences; 7.5% to 9.5% falls within the top ten. The CDR3 spans 15 residues. From germline, CDR1 is SGHTA and CDR2 FQGTGA. The receptor was isolated from a human donor with ulcerative colitis or Crohn's disease, or a healthy co-twin of an affected twin (not recorded which). The sequenced material came from blood. This sequence joins TRBV7-3 and TRBJ2-1; there is no DNA to check the TCRdb D call of TRBD2. CDR3 amino acids: CASSSGTSGGNEQFF. Using reference TRBV7-3 and TRBJ2-1 for the parts outside the CDR3, the full variable domain is GAGVSQTPSNKVTEKGKYVELRCDPISGHTALYWYRQSLGQGPEFLIYFQGTGAADDSGLPNDRFFAVRPEGSVSTLKIQRTERGDSAVYLCASSSGTSGGNEQFFGPGTRLTVL.